This TCR beta chain was sequenced during a study of T cells expressing NK-cell markers. Germline V gives CDR1 ENHRY, CDR2 SYGVKD. The CDR3 has 13 residues. TCRdb re-called the 5' RACE reads, yielding one record per CDR3 amino acid sequence without DNA. In all, the sample yields 300,000 to 450,000 distinct CDR3 sequences. Material: blood T cells: a sorted CD56 or NKG2C T cell subset, CD4+ or CD8+ T cells, or bulk PBMC T cells (not recorded which). This sequence originates from a man aged 18-75 years in good health. The chain links TRBV10-3 to TRBJ2-5; no DNA is available, so the TRBD2 call from TCRdb remains unchecked. CDR3 sequence reads: CAISEQAGETQYF.